This T cell receptor beta chain was profiled in a study of T cells after somatic rescue of genetic block. Only in-frame clones appear in the TCRdb table, and some are missing; sequencing was by immunoSEQ multiplex PCR. The sample lists 70,000 or so clones, around 92% occurring once. J was trimmed by 8 bases and V by 4 bases; bases with no gene match: 9. Germline V lookup: CDR1 SGHRS, CDR2 YFSETQ. The CDR3 contains 14 residues. V and J are TRBV5-1 and TRBJ1-2, with 9 bases fitting TRBD1. The clonotype comes from a man aged 35-49 years. Input material: peripheral blood mononuclear cells (PBMCs). The CDR3 coding sequence is TGCGCCAGCAGCCTGACAGGGGGTAGTATCGGCTACACCTTC. Translating it yields CASSLTGGSIGYTF. Full variable domain (rest looked up from reference TRBV5-1 and TRBJ1-2): KAGVTQTPRYLIKTRGQQVTLSCSPISGHRSVSWYQQTPGQGLQFLFEYFSETQRNKGNFPGRFSGRQFSNSRSEMNVSTLELGDSALYLCASSLTGGSIGYTFGSGTRLTVV.